The clone carrying this T cell receptor (beta chain) was picked up a small number of times. Its antigen is still unknown. Germline V CDR1 and CDR2: SGDLS, YYNGEE. CDR3 length equals 12 residues. V lost 0 bases to trimming and J lost 7 bases, with 4 bases between them. Time point in this sample: patch test 1, 2 weeks after DPC sensitization. Specified treatment: therapeutic diphenylcyclopropenone sensitization with weekly scalp DPC. Donation of samples came from alopecia patients who were 18 to 70 years old and suitable for DPC. MiXCR, run by TCRdb on the RACE reads, gives a single entry per CDR3 protein. This sample has about 110,000 distinct CDR3 sequences, with approximately 11% found just once. This sample was included in a study of human T cells and chemical hapten exposure. About the research overall: Alopecia areata, totalis or universalis was found in mostly female patients. Notes on the study in general: Alopecia was present in the donors, so their immune response may differ from healthy people's.

The sequenced sample was whole blood, obtained in connection with sensitization to the hapten diphenylcyclopropenone (DPC). This TCR derives from a woman aged 40 to 50 with alopecia areata. Some clones in this sample may be carry-over from other donors' samples. V usage is TRBV9 and J usage is TRBJ2-2; D uncertain. CDR3 DNA: TGTGCCAGCAGCGTAGAGGTCGGGGAGCTGTTTTTT. This translates into CASSVEVGELFF.